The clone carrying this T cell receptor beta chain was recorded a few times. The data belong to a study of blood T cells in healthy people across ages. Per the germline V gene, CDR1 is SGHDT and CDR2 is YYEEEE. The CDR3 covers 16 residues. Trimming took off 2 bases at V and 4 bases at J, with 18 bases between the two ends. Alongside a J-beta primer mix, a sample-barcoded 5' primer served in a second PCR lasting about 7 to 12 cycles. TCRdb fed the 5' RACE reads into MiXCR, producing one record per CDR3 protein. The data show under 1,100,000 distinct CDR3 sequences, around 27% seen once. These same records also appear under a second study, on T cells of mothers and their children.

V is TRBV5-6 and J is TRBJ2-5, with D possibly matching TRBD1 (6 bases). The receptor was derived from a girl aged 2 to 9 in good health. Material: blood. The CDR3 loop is CASSFLPGDVAETQYF. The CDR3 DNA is TGTGCCAGCAGCTTCCTTCCAGGGGATGTCGCAGAGACCCAGTACTTC.